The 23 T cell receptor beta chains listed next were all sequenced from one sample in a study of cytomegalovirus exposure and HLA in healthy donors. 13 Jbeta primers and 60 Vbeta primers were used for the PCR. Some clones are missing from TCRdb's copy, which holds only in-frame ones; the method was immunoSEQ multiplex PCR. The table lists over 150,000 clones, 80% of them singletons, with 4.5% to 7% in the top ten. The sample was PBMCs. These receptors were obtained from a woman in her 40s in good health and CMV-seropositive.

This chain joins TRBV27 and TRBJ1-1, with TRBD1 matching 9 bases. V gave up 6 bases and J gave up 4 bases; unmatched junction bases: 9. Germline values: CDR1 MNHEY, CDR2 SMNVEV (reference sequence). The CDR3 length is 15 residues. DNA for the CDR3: TGTGCCAGCAGCTTTACAGGGGGCGAGTTCACTGAAGCTTTCTTT. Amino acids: CASSFTGGEFTEAFF.

CDR3 residues: CASSGDRVHEQYF. In DNA form, the CDR3 reads TGTGCCAGCAGCGGAGACAGGGTACACGAGCAGTACTTC. The chain recombines TRBV5-4 with TRBJ2-7; 7 bases are shared with TRBD1. Trimming took 4 bases from V and 5 from J; bases not matched to a gene: 6. CDR1 is SGHNT, CDR2 YYREEE, per germline (reference sequence). The CDR3 length is 13 residues.

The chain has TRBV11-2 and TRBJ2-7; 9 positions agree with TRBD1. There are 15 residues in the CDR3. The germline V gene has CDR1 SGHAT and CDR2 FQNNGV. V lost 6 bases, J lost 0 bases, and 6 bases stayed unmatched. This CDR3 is CASRSRQGVSYEQYF. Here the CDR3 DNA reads TGTGCCAGCAGATCGAGACAGGGGGTCTCCTACGAGCAGTACTTC.

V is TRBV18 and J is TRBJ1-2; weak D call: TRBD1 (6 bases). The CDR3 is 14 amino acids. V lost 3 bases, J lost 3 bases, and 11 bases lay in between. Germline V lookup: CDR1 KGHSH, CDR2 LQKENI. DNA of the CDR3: TGTGCCAGCTCACCTAAGCAGGGGTACTATGGCTACACCTTC. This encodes CASSPKQGYYGYTF. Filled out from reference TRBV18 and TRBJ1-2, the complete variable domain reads NAGVMQNPRHLVRRRGQEARLRCSPMKGHSHVYWYRQLPEEGLKFMVYLQKENIIDESGMPKERFSAEFPKEGPSILRIQQVVRGDSAAYFCASSPKQGYYGYTFGSGTRLTVV.

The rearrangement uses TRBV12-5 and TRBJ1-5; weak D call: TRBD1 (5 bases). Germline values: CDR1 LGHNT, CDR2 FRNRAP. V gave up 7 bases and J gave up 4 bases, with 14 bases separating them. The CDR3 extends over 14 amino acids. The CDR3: CASADGQGNQPQHF. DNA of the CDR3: TGTGCTAGTGCCGACGGGCAGGGAAATCAGCCCCAGCATTTT.

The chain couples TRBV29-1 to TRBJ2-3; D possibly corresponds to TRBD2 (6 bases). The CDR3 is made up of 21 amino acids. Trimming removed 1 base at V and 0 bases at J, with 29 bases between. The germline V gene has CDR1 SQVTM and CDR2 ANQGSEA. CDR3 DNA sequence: TGCAGCGTTGAAGTTAGGTGGGACGCGCGGGGCCGAGGTCCGAGCACAGATACGCAGTATTTT. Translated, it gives CSVEVRWDARGRGPSTDTQYF.

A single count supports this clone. CDR3 sequence (DNA): TGTGCCAGCAGCGTCGTCACAGGCAGTTTTAACACCGGGGAGCTGTTTTTT. Translation gives CASSVVTGSFNTGELFF. V usage is TRBV7-9 and J usage is TRBJ2-2, with D possibly TRBD1 on 5 matching bases. Between the trimmed V and J ends, which lost 5 bases and 2 bases, there was a span of 18 bases. Germline V lookup: CDR1 SEHNR, CDR2 FQNEAQ (reference sequence). The CDR3 has 17 residues.

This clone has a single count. CDR3 region: CASSLDAGANTEAFF. The CDR3 DNA follows: TGTGCCAGCAGCTTAGACGCTGGGGCAAACACTGAAGCTTTCTTT. The rearrangement links TRBV7-3 to TRBJ1-1, with D perhaps matching TRBD1 (5 bases). CDR3 length: 15 residues. The V end lost 2 bases, the J end lost 2 bases, and 12 bases lay between the germline ends. CDR1 and CDR2 from the germline V gene are SGHTA and FQGTGA.

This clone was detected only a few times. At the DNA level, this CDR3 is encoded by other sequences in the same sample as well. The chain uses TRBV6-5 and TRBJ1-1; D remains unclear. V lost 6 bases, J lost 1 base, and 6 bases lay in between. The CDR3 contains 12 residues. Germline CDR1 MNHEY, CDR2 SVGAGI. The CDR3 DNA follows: TGTGCCAGCAGACGACAGAACACTGAAGCTTTCTTT. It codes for CASRRQNTEAFF.

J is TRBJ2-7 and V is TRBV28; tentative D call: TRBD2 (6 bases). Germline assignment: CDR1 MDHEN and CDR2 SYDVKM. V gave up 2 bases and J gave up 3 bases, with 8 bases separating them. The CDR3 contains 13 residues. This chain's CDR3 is CASSLTGVYEQYF. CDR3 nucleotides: TGTGCCAGCAGTTTAACGGGAGTCTACGAGCAGTACTTC.

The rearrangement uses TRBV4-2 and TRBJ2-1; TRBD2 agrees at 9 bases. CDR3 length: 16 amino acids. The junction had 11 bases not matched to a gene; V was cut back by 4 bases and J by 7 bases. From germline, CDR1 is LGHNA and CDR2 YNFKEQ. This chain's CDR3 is CASSLFEVAGVNEQFF. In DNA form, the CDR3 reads TGTGCCAGCAGCCTTTTCGAAGTAGCGGGAGTGAATGAGCAGTTCTTC.

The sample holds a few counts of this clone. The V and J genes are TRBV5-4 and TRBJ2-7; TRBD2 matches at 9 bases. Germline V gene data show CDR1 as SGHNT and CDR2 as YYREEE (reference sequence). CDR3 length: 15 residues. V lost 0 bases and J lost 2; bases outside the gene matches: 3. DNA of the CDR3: TGTGCCAGCAGCTTGGGTAGCGGGGGAACCTACGAGCAGTACTTC. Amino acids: CASSLGSGGTYEQYF.

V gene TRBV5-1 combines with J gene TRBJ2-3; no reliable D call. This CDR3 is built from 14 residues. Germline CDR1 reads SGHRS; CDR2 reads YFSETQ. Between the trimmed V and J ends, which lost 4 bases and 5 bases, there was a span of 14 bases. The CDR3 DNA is TGCGCCAGCAGCCATTCTATGCCGGTAGATACGCAGTATTTT. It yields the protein CASSHSMPVDTQYF.

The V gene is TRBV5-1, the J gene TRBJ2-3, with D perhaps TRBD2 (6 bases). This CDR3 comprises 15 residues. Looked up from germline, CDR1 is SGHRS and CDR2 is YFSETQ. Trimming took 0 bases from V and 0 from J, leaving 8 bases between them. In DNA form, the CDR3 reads TGCGCCAGCAGCTTGGGGCTAGCGAGCACAGATACGCAGTATTTT. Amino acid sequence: CASSLGLASTDTQYF. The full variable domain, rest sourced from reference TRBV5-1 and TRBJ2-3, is KAGVTQTPRYLIKTRGQQVTLSCSPISGHRSVSWYQQTPGQGLQFLFEYFSETQRNKGNFPGRFSGRQFSNSRSEMNVSTLELGDSALYLCASSLGLASTDTQYFGPGTRLTVL.

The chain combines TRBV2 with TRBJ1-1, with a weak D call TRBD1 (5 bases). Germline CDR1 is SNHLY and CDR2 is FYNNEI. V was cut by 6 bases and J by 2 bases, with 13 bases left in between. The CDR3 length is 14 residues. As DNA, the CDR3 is TGTGCCAGCAGGGGCGGGGCGAGAAACACTGAAGCTTTCTTT. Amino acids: CASRGGARNTEAFF. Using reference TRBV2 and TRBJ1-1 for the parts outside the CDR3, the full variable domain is EPEVTQTPSHQVTQMGQEVILRCVPISNHLYFYWYRQILGQKVEFLVSFYNNEISEKSEIFDDQFSVERPDGSNFTLKIRSTKLEDSAMYFCASRGGARNTEAFFGQGTRLTVV.

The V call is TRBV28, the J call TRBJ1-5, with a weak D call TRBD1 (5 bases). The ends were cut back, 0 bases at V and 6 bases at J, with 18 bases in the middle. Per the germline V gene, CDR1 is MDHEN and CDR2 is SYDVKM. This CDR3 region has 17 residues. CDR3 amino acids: CASSLWGGVAGGQPQHF. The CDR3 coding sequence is TGTGCCAGCAGTTTATGGGGTGGAGTGGCCGGGGGTCAGCCCCAGCATTTT. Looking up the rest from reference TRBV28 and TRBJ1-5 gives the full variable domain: DVKVTQSSRYLVKRTGEKVFLECVQDMDHENMFWYRQDPGLGLRLIYFSYDVKMKEKGDIPEGYSVSREKKERFSLILESASTNQTSMYLCASSLWGGVAGGQPQHFGDGTRLSIL.

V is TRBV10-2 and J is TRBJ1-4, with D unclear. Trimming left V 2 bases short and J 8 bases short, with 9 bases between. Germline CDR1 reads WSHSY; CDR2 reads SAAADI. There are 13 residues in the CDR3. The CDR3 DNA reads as TGCGCCAGCAGTGAGGTAGGAGGCGAAAAACTGTTTTTT. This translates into CASSEVGGEKLFF.

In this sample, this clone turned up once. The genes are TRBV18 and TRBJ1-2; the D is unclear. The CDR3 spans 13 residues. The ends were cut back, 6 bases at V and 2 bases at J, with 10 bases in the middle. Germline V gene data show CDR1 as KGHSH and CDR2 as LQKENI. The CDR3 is CASSSKENYGYTF. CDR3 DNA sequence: TGTGCCAGCTCCTCAAAGGAGAACTATGGCTACACCTTC.

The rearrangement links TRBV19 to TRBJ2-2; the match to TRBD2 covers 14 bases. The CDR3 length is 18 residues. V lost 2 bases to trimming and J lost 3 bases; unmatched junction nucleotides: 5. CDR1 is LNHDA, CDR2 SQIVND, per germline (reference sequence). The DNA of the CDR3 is TGTGCCAGTAGTATAAGGACTAGCGGGAGGTTTGACACCGGGGAGCTGTTTTTT. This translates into CASSIRTSGRFDTGELFF.

The CDR3 DNA sequence: TGTGCCAGCTCACCAGTAGAGGACACTGAAGCTTTCTTT. Translated: CASSPVEDTEAFF. This chain uses TRBV18 with TRBJ1-1; D gene unclear. The CDR3 loop spans 13 amino acids. Germline V gene lookup returns CDR1 KGHSH and CDR2 LQKENI. Between the trimmed V and J ends, which lost 2 bases and 3 bases, there was a span of 7 bases.

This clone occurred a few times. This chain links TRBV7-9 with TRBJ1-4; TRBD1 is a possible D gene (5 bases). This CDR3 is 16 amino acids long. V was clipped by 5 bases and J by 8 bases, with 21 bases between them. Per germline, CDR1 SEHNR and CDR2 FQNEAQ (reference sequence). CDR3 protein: CASSPSVAGPWEKLFF. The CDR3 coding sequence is TGTGCCAGCAGCCCAAGCGTCGCGGGGCCATGGGAAAAACTGTTTTTT.

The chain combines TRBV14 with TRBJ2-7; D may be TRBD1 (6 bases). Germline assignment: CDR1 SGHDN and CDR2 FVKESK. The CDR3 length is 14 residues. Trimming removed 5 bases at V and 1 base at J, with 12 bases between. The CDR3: CASSSTGDSYEQYF. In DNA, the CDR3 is TGTGCCAGCAGCTCGACAGGCGATTCCTACGAGCAGTACTTC.

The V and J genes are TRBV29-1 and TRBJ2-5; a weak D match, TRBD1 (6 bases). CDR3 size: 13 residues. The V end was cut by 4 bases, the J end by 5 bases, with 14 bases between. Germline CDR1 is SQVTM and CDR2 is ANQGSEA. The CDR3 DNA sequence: TGCAGCGTTGCTGACAGGAGACCTGAGACCCAGTACTTC. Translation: CSVADRRPETQYF.